This section outlines one T cell receptor beta chain sequence together with its context. Germline loops: CDR1 SQVTM, CDR2 ANQGSEA. The length of the CDR3 is 12 residues. The data derive from a study of beta chain features in type 1 diabetes. Sequencing targeted expressed TCRB transcripts, as all isolated RNA had been reverse transcribed. Measured with immunoSEQ multiplex PCR; TCRdb has only the in-frame clones, and not every one. This table has hundreds of thousands of clones, 30% appearing once. The V gene is TRBV29-1, the J gene TRBJ1-1; D unresolved. This TCR derives from a young man in good health. The sequencing input was naive CD4+ T cells from blood. CDR3 sequence (DNA): TGCAGTTCACTAACTCGGGGTACTGAAGCTTTCTTT. It encodes CSSLTRGTEAFF.